The entry below gives a single T cell receptor (beta chain) sequence along with its context. Its binding antigen is unknown. It has no much larger one-base neighbor in the sample; base qualities were not kept. Including cysteine and phenylalanine, the CDR3 has 15 amino acids. Only CDR3 DNA is held: 45 bases, read in frame from base 1. Trimming leaves V shorter by 6 bases and J shorter by 3 bases, with the junction holding 11 bases beyond the gene matches. CDR1 and CDR2 are drawn from the germline V gene (reference sequence): LNHDA, SQIVND. Library preparation employed the immunoSEQ multiplex PCR assay. For the multiplex PCR, a mixture combining 60 forward primers for TCR Vbeta segments and 13 reverse primers for TCR Jbeta segments was used. Amplification of the CDR3 region of rearranged TCR beta genes was performed with a multiplex PCR assay on genomic DNA. The Illumina HiSeq System was used to sequence the amplified TCR beta libraries as 87-base-pair reads. In the authors' own workflow: A later analysis tallied roughly 80 million unique TCR beta chains across the 660 or so repertoires, and about 10 million of those chains were shared by two or more donors. To remove PCR and sequencing errors, raw reads were error-corrected and collapsed into unique sequences using a nearest-neighbor algorithm that merged closely related sequences. CDR3 sequences were aligned to IMGT reference sequences to assign V, D and J gene segments. For a sequence to be retained, a match of at least six nucleotides was required to both a V gene segment and a J gene segment. A rearrangement was called productive if the CDR3 had no stop codons and remained in frame with V and J, and every other rearrangement was called non-productive. Following IMGT convention, CDR3 was defined as the stretch from the second conserved V-encoded cysteine up to the conserved J-encoded phenylalanine. Sequences without an unambiguous match to a single V gene segment were excluded from the earlier analysis of approximately 600 of the donors. In an earlier analysis of 587 of the donors, a V segment was called functional when productive rearrangements were above 56.7%, and segregating when the standard deviation between donors exceeded 5%. A statistical classification framework was built to diagnose cytomegalovirus status from the catalog of TCR beta chain sequences. In a later analysis, V and J genes were assigned by comparing TCR nucleotide sequences against IMGT/GENE-DB human TR gene sequences. Using the TCRdist pipeline, a later analysis assigned CDR3 sequences along with most-parsimonious VDJ recombination scenarios. A later analysis defined each TCR beta chain by its CDR3 amino acid sequence plus V-gene family, and excluded reads lacking a unique V-gene family. A later analysis removed 592 highly shared, low-generation-probability nucleotide sequences to deal with suspected cross-contamination and a sequencing artifact. In a later analysis, a clonal expansion index was calculated for each public chain from normalized within-repertoire ranks of inferred template counts. In a later analysis, generation probabilities were computed using a VDJ recombination model fitted to out-of-frame rearrangements, and the results were checked against IGoR. In a later analysis, hypergeometric tests were used to score TCR-TCR, TCR-HLA and TCR-CMV co-occurrence, with a repertoire-size bias correction applied to TCR pairs. In a later analysis, false discovery rates were estimated by permuting HLA or CMV assignments 20 times. In a later analysis, co-occurring TCRs were grouped using DBSCAN, and TCRdist sequence similarity was added for clustering within HLA-allele-positive subsets. Co-occurrence clustering excluded repertoires with fewer than 30,000 or more than 120,000 public chains, plus five with anomalous nucleotide sharing. TCRdb stores this immuneACCESS table with in-frame sequences only. Part of the clones is absent; in the studies checked, under half of the shortfall reflects unresolved V genes, and no reason is known for the rest. V, J and clone size reflect that table, while D and trimming were determined from the DNA. The sample yields about 120,000 clones; 60% to 75% were counted once. Roughly 3% of the sample is taken by the ten largest.

This sample was taken from a study of cytomegalovirus exposure and HLA in healthy donors (dated by TCRdb to the late 2010s). About the investigation overall: An earlier analysis of roughly 630 of the donors reported roughly 300 Gb of sequence data and about 100 million unique TCR beta sequences from about 200 million T cells. Rather than drawing on any new phenotypic data, the later analysis identified candidate immune exposures from TCR beta sequences and the way those sequences occurred across donors. An early release covering 500 to 750 HLA-typed donors comprised 250 to 350 gigabases of sequencing data and 85 million or so unique TCR sequences. Several DR-DQ haplotypes were handled as single units for association and clustering, since linkage in the cohort was strong. Of the roughly 400 genotyped donors, roughly 85% fell in the genetic ancestry cluster associated with self-reported Caucasian donors. The aim of the study was to test whether cataloging public T cell receptors could identify signatures of past pathogen exposure. To predict cytomegalovirus infection status, the study brought together high-throughput TCR immunosequencing, statistical association of individual TCRs with disease status, and machine learning. A separate validation cohort of more than 100 different subjects was used in addition to the 666-subject first cohort. Among about 400 genotyped donors of the cohort, an average of approximately 240,000 unique TCR beta nucleotide sequences was sequenced per donor, of which 15% to 20% were non-productive. A later genetic analysis used genome-wide SNP genotypes for about 55% of the 666 donors, treating that subset as a discovery cohort. A later analysis re-analyzed previously published TCR beta repertoires from several hundred donors and added high-resolution HLA genotyping to study TCR occurrence patterns. Every discovery cohort repertoire had been produced on one sequencing platform. To decide whether each TCR beta V gene segment behaved as functional or pseudogenic, an earlier analysis of approximately 600 of the donors relied on high-throughput TCR beta sequencing. The number of typed donors differed by locus: about 620-640 for A, B, C, DRB1 and DQB1; approximately 540 for DQA1; 600 to 610 for DPA1; and approximately 450 for DPB1. HLA typing covered class I and class II loci at four-digit resolution. Alongside the repertoire data, information on donor age, sex, ethnicity and CMV serostatus was compiled. The study used immunosequencing to profile the T cell repertoires of under 700 subjects and linked those repertoires to cytomegalovirus serostatus. On the study overall, not on this receptor specifically: Because HLA typing was unavailable for some donors at each locus, only the typed subset was used in association tests. In vitro tests confirmed that a few of the cytomegalovirus-associated TCR beta chains recognize cytomegalovirus antigens. At a false discovery rate of 0.05, a later analysis linked about 16,000 TCR beta sequences to specific HLA alleles. In a later analysis, HLA-associated TCR beta chains were found to be more clonally expanded and to have lower generation probabilities than equally common non-associated chains. It was suggested by the authors that the approach could potentially be generalized to other disease states and immunological phenotypes. A later genetic analysis reported fewer N-insertions in productive TCRs among donors in an Asian-associated ancestry cluster than the approximately 700-donor mean. Most TCR sequences were seen in very few donors, while some public TCRs were found in many individuals. The sequencing pipeline was judged likely to have produced a cluster of highly shared sequence variants as a technical artifact. In a later analysis, the rate of TCR association differed among HLA loci, with DRB1 alleles having the most associated TCRs and HLA-C alleles having the fewest. The classifier was reported to diagnose cytomegalovirus status with high specificity and sensitivity in both the original cohort and the validation cohort. A further reported finding was that TCR beta sequences accurately predicted the HLA-A and HLA-B alleles for most subjects in the first cohort. A later analysis reported that several top co-occurrence clusters appeared linked to parvovirus B19, influenza, CMV and Epstein-Barr virus. An earlier analysis of approximately 570 of the donors showed that most TCR beta V segments appeared in productive rearrangements either about 87% or about 30% of the time, which broadly matched IMGT annotations. CMV serostatus was the only immune exposure information available for the cohort. When HLA alleles, especially DR and DQ, strongly co-occurred, TCR associations were difficult to assign to individual alleles. In a later genetic analysis, a missense DCLRE1C variant was associated with V-gene and J-gene trimming of TCR beta chains, and the association was replicated in an independent cohort. In this cohort, only TCR beta chains were sequenced, and detectable features were limited by the absence of alpha or paired-chain data. Presence/absence analyses assumed roughly uniform sequencing depth across donors, an assumption that may not hold. The earlier analysis of 450 to 700 of the donors excluded seventeen rarely observed V segments, including chromosome 9 orphons, because counts were too low. According to a later analysis, most CMV-associated TCR beta chains appeared to be HLA-restricted, and the HLA associations seemed to be driven largely by CMV exposure. Correlated functional status among segregating V segments might be attributable to linkage disequilibrium, but an unknown experimental factor could not be ruled out. The 87-base-pair reads could not distinguish some IMGT-functional V segments, including TRBV6-2 and TRBV6-3, so those segments were excluded. The study listed approximately 150 TCR beta chains as associated with cytomegalovirus.

The cohort comprised some 700 healthy bone marrow donors. All cohort members were sampled while nominally healthy, although unrecorded immune exposures were likely present. The donor was CMV seropositive and was included in the group of 290 or so seropositive cohort members. A peripheral blood sample was collected from each donor, and TCR beta sequencing was performed on peripheral blood mononuclear cells. Genomic DNA extraction from the blood cell samples was performed with the Qiagen DNeasy Blood Extraction Kit. Specimen: PBMCs. The sequence derives from a middle-aged woman in good health and CMV-seropositive. This receptor chain uses TRBV19 and TRBJ2-7; the central 7 bases match TRBD1. The nucleotide sequence is given as TGTGCCAGTAGCCGTTCCGGACAGGCGGACTACGAGCAGTACTTC. It translates as CASSRSGQADYEQYF.